A selection of T cell receptor beta chains follows, all from one sample in a study of cytotoxic CD8 clonotypes in ibrutinib-treated CLL. Repertoires were generated with immunoSEQ multiplex PCR, while TCRdb's copy carries only in-frame clones and drops some. The sample gives about 140,000 clones, around 84% of which show up once; 7.5% to 8% is in the top ten. Sequences were derived from PBMCs, sampled after 36 months of ibrutinib treatment. All receptors derive from a human donor with chronic lymphocytic leukemia. Each CDR3 is given with its conserved first and last residue. Each record gives: J gene, clone size, D gene, CDR3 length, V gene, CDR3 DNA, CDR3 protein. The D gene is left open where the match is weak. Expanded clones get a size class; other rows say once, few or many, or leave the size out.

>TRBJ1-2|once|.|16|TRBV7-9
TGTGCCAGCAGTTACATCACCCTCTCAACCGGCTATGGCTACACCTTC
CASSYITLSTGYGYTF
>TRBJ1-6|.|.|14|TRBV6-5
TGTGCCAGCAGTTATAGTCCCCAGGATTCACCCCTCCACTTT
CASSYSPQDSPLHF
>TRBJ1-2|.|.|17|TRBV18
TGTGCCAGCTCACCACCTTCGTCAGGGGCCGGTGGCTATGGCTACACCTTC
CASSPPSSGAGGYGYTF
>TRBJ2-7|.|TRBD1|14|TRBV6-5
TGTGCCAGCAGTTACACAGGGGGCTCCTACGAGCAGTACTTC
CASSYTGGSYEQYF
>TRBJ2-6|few|TRBD1|16|TRBV19
TGTGCCAGTAGTAGACAGGGATGGGCTGGGGCCAACGTCCTGACTTTC
CASSRQGWAGANVLTF
>TRBJ2-4|.|TRBD1|17|TRBV15
TGTGCCACCAGCAGTTGGACAGGGAGACTAGCCAAAAACATTCAGTACTTC
CATSSWTGRLAKNIQYF
>TRBJ2-7|.|.|12|TRBV2
TGTGCCAGCATCCAGGAGGACTACGAGCAGTACTTC
CASIQEDYEQYF
>TRBJ1-2|.|.|17|TRBV12-2
TGTGCAAGTCGCTTGTCACAGGGGCCGTTCCCAAATGTCGGCTACACCTTC
CASRLSQGPFPNVGYTF
>TRBJ2-2|.|.|14|TRBV11-2
TGTGCCAGCAGCTTAGTTGCTAGGGCCGGGGAGCTGTTTTTT
CASSLVARAGELFF
>TRBJ2-2|.|TRBD2|16|TRBV2
TGTGCCAGCAGTGTGAGTCTAGCGGGAGTCACCGGGGAGCTGTTTTTT
CASSVSLAGVTGELFF
>TRBJ2-1|few|.|15|TRBV15
TGTGCCACCAGCAGAGAAGTGGGAGCCTACAATGAGCAGTTCTTC
CATSREVGAYNEQFF
>TRBJ2-7|.|TRBD2|16|TRBV4-2
TGTGCCAGCAGCGTCACGACGGGACTAGCGAACTACGAGCAGTACTTC
CASSVTTGLANYEQYF